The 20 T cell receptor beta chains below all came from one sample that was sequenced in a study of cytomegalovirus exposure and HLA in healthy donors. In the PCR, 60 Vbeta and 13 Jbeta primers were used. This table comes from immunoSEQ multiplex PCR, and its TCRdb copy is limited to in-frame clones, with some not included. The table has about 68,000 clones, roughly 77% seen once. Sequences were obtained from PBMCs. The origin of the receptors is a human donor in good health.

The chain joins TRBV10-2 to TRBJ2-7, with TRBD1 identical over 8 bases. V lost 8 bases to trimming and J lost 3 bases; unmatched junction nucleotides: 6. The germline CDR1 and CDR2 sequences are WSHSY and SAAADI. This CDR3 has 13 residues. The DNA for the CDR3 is TGCGCCAGCCGCCCTGACAGGGGCTACGAGCAGTACTTC. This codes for CASRPDRGYEQYF.

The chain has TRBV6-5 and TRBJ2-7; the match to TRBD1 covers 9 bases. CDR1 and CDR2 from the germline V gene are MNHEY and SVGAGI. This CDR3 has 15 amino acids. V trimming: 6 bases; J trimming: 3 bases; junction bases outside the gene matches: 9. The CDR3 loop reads CASSPPGQGYYEQYF. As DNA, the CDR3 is TGTGCCAGCAGCCCCCCGGGACAGGGCTACTACGAGCAGTACTTC.

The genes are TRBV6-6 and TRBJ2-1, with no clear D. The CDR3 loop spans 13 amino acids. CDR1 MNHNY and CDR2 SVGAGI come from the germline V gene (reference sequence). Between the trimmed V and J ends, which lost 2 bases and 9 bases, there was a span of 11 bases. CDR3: CASSYLRESEQFF. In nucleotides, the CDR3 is TGTGCCAGCAGTTACCTACGTGAGAGTGAGCAGTTCTTC.

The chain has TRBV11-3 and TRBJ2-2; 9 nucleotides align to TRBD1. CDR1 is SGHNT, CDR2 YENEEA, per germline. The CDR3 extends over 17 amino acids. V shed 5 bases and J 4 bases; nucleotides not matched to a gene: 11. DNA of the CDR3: TGTGCCAGCAGCCCGCTTGCGGGACAGGGTTCCACCGGGGAGCTGTTTTTT. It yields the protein CASSPLAGQGSTGELFF.

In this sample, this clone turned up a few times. In DNA form, the CDR3 reads TGCGCCAGCAGCCAAGAGCGGAACACTGAAGCTTTCTTT. Its translation is CASSQERNTEAFF. V is TRBV4-1 and J is TRBJ1-1; D unclear. CDR1 and CDR2 (germline): MGHRA, YSYEKL. Trimming pared 0 bases from V and 1 base from J, leaving 3 bases between. This CDR3 spans 13 amino acids.

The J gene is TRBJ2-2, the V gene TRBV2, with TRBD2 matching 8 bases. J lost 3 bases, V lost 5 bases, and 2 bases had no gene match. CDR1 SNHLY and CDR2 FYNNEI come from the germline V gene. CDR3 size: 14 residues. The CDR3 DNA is TGTGCCAGCAGTAGCGGGGGTGACACCGGGGAGCTGTTTTTT. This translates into CASSSGGDTGELFF.

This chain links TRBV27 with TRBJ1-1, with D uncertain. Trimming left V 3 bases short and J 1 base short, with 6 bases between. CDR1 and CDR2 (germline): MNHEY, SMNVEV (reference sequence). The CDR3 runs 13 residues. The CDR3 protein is CASSFGANTEAFF. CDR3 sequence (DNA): TGTGCCAGCAGTTTCGGTGCGAACACTGAAGCTTTCTTT.

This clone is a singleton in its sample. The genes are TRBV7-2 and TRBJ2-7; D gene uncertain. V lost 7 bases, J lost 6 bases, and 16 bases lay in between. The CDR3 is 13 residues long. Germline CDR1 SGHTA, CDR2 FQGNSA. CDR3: CASNDIYSREQYF. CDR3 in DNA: TGTGCCAGCAACGATATCTACTCCCGCGAGCAGTACTTC. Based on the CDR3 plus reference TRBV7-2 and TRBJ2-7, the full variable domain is GAGVSQSPSNKVTEKGKDVELRCDPISGHTALYWYRQSLGQGLEFLIYFQGNSAPDKSGLPSDRFSAERTGGSVSTLTIQRTQQEDSAVYLCASNDIYSREQYFGPGTRLTVT.

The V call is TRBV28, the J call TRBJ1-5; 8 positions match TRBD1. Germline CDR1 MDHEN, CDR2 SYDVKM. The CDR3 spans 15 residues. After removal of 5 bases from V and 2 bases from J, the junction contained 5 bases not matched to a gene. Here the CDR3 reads CASSGQGRGNQPQHF. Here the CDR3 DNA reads TGTGCCAGCAGTGGACAGGGAAGGGGCAATCAGCCCCAGCATTTT.

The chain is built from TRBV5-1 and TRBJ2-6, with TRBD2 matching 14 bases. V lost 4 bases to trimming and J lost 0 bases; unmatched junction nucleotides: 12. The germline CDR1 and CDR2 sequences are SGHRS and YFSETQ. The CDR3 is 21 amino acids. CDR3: CASSLGTSGGRLNSGANVLTF. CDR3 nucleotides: TGCGCCAGCAGCCTCGGGACTAGCGGGGGCCGTCTCAACTCTGGGGCCAACGTCCTGACTTTC.

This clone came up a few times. For the CDR3, the DNA is TGTGCCAGCAGCCCCACTATATCGGGGGGGGCGAACGAGCAGTACTTC. It specifies CASSPTISGGANEQYF. V is TRBV7-2 and J is TRBJ2-7, with TRBD2 matching 8 bases. The CDR3 length is 16 residues. CDR1 and CDR2 from the germline V gene are SGHTA and FQGNSA. The J segment lost 5 bases and the V segment lost 5 bases, leaving 14 bases of the junction unmatched.

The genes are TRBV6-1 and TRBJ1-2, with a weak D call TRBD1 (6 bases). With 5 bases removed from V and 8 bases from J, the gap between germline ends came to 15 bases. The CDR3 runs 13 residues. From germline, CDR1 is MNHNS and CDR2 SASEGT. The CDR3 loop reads CASSPRGGRGYTF. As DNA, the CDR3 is TGTGCCAGCAGTCCTAGGGGGGGTCGGGGCTACACCTTC.

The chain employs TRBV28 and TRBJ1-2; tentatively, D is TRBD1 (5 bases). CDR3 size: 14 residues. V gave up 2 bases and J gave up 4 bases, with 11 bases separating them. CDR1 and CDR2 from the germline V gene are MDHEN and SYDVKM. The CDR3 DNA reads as TGTGCCAGCAGTTTACAGGGTTCAATCTATGGCTACACCTTC. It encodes CASSLQGSIYGYTF.

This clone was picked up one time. In DNA, the CDR3 is TGTGCCAGCAGCTTTAGCGGGGGAACGAACACCGGGGAGCTGTTTTTT. Translation: CASSFSGGTNTGELFF. The rearrangement uses TRBV7-6 and TRBJ2-2; TRBD2 matches 9 bases. Germline-derived CDR1 and CDR2 are SGHVS and FNYEAQ. V gave up 3 bases and J gave up 0 bases; unmatched junction bases: 2. The CDR3 sequence is 16 residues long.

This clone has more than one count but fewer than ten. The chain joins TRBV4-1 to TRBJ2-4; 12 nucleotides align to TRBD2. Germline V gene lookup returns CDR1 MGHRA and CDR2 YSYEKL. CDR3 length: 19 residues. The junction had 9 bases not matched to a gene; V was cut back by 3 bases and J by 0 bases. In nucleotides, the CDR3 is TGCGCCAGCAGCCACCCACTAGCGGGGGGCCACCTAGCCAAAAACATTCAGTACTTC. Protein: CASSHPLAGGHLAKNIQYF.

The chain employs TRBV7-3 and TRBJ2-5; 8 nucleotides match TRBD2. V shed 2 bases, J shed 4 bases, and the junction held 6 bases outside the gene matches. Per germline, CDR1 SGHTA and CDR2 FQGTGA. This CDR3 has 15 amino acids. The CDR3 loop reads CASSLLPGGAETQYF. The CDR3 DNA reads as TGTGCCAGCAGCTTATTGCCGGGGGGGGCAGAGACCCAGTACTTC.

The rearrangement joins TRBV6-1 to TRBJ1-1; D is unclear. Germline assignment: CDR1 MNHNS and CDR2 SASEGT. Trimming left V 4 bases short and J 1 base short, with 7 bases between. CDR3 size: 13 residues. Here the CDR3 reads CASSGQANTEAFF. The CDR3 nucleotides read TGTGCCAGCAGTGGCCAGGCGAACACTGAAGCTTTCTTT.

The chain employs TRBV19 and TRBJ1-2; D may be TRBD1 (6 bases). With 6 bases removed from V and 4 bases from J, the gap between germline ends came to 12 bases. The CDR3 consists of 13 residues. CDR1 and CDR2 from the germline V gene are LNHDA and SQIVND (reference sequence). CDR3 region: CASRRGLVYGYTF. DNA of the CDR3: TGTGCCAGTAGGAGGGGGTTAGTCTATGGCTACACCTTC.

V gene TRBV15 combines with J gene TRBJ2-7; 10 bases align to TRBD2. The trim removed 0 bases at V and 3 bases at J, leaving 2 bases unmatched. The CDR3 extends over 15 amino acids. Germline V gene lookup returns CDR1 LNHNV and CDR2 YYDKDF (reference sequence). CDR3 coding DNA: TGTGCCACCAGCAGAGATGCTAGCGGGGGCTACGAGCAGTACTTC. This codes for CATSRDASGGYEQYF. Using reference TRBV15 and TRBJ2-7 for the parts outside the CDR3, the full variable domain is DAMVIQNPRYQVTQFGKPVTLSCSQTLNHNVMYWYQQKSSQAPKLLFHYYDKDFNNEADTPDNFQSRRPNTSFCFLDIRSPGLGDTAMYLCATSRDASGGYEQYFGPGTRLTVT.

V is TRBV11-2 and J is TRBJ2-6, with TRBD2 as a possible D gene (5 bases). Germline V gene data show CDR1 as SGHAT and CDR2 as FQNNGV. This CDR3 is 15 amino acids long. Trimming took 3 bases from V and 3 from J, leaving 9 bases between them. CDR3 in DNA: TGTGCCAGCAGCTTCCGGGGTGATGGGGCCAACGTCCTGACTTTC. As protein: CASSFRGDGANVLTF.